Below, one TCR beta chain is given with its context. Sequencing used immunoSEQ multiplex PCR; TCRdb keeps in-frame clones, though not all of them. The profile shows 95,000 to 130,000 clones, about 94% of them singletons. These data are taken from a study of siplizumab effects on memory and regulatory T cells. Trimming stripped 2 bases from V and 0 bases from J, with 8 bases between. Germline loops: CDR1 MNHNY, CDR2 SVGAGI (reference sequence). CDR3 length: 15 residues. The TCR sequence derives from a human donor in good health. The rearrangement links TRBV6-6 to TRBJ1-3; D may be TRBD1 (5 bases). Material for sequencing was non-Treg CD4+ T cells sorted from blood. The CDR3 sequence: CASSYRDSSGNTIYF. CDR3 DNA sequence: TGTGCCAGCAGTTACAGAGACAGCTCTGGAAACACCATATATTTT.